Included here is one TCR beta chain sequence, with context. Its recognized antigen is unknown. It has no much larger one-base neighbor in the sample; base qualities were not kept. The sample comes from a study of cytomegalovirus exposure and HLA in healthy donors listed by TCRdb under 2017. About the full investigation: According to an earlier analysis of a few hundred of the donors, about 179 million T cells yielded 90 million to 140 million unique TCR beta sequences and approximately 300 Gb of sequence data. The study aimed to test whether cataloging public T cell receptors could reveal signatures of past pathogen exposure. Besides the first cohort of hundreds of subjects, a separate validation cohort made up of roughly 130 different subjects was used. Both class I and class II loci were covered by HLA typing, at four-digit resolution. In the later analysis, no new phenotypic data were used to find candidate immune exposures; instead, reliance was placed on TCR beta sequences and their occurrence across donors. In a later analysis, previously published TCR beta repertoires from more than 500 donors were re-analyzed and high-resolution HLA genotyping was added so that TCR occurrence patterns could be studied. The study profiled the T cell repertoires of around 700 subjects by immunosequencing and related them to cytomegalovirus serostatus. On average, around 240,000 unique TCR beta nucleotide sequences were sequenced per donor among 300 to 500 genotyped donors of the cohort, with roughly 18% of those sequences being non-productive. Among the roughly 390 genotyped donors, under 90% belonged to the genetic ancestry cluster associated with self-reported Caucasian donors. High-throughput TCR immunosequencing, statistical association of individual TCRs with disease status, and machine learning were combined to predict cytomegalovirus infection status. Every repertoire in the discovery cohort had been generated on one and the same sequencing platform. Because of strong linkage in the cohort, roughly five DR-DQ haplotypes were treated as single units for association and clustering. Donor age, sex, ethnicity and CMV serostatus were compiled together with the repertoire data. Genome-wide SNP genotypes for about 65% of the 666 donors were used in a later genetic analysis, which treated that subset as a discovery cohort. To decide whether each TCR beta V gene segment behaved as functional or pseudogenic, an earlier analysis of approximately 590 of the donors relied on high-throughput TCR beta sequencing. Typing coverage varied by locus: about 620-630 donors for A, B, C, DRB1 and DQB1; roughly 560 for DQA1; more than 600 for DPA1; about 450 for DPB1. An early release covering 500 to 750 HLA-typed donors comprised about 300 gigabases of sequencing data and around 86 million unique TCR sequences.

Library prep was done by the immunoSEQ multiplex PCR assay. For the multiplex PCR, a mixture combining 60 forward primers for TCR Vbeta segments and 13 reverse primers for TCR Jbeta segments was used. The CDR3 region of rearranged TCR beta genes was amplified from genomic DNA with a multiplex PCR assay. Amplified TCR beta libraries were sequenced as 87-base-pair reads on the Illumina HiSeq System. The authors' analysis ran thus. Across the 500 to 700 repertoires, a later analysis counted around 80 million unique TCR beta chains, approximately 12 million of which were shared by at least two donors. Raw reads were error-corrected and collapsed into unique sequences with a nearest-neighbor algorithm that merged closely related sequences to remove PCR and sequencing errors. CDR3 sequences were aligned to IMGT reference sequences to assign V, D and J gene segments. For a sequence to be retained, at least a six-nucleotide match to both a V gene segment and a J gene segment was required. A rearrangement was called productive if the CDR3 had no stop codons and remained in frame with V and J, and every other rearrangement was called non-productive. Following IMGT convention, CDR3 was defined as the stretch from the second conserved V-encoded cysteine to the conserved J-encoded phenylalanine. Sequences without an unambiguous match to a single V gene segment were excluded from the earlier analysis of almost 600 of the donors. In an earlier analysis of approximately 590 of the donors, V segments were called functional above 56.7% productive rearrangements and were called segregating when the between-donor standard deviation exceeded 5%. A statistical classification framework was built for diagnosing cytomegalovirus status from the catalog of TCR beta chain sequences. In a later analysis, V and J genes were assigned by comparing TCR nucleotide sequences against IMGT/GENE-DB human TR gene sequences. The TCRdist pipeline was used in a later analysis to assign CDR3 sequences and most-parsimonious VDJ recombination scenarios. In a later analysis, each TCR beta chain was defined by its CDR3 amino acid sequence together with its V-gene family, and reads lacking a unique V-gene family were excluded. A later analysis removed 550 to 650 highly shared, low-generation-probability nucleotide sequences to deal with suspected cross-contamination and a sequencing artifact. A later analysis calculated a clonal expansion index for each public chain from normalized within-repertoire ranks of inferred template counts. A later analysis computed generation probabilities with a VDJ recombination model fitted to out-of-frame rearrangements, and checked the results against IGoR. In a later analysis, TCR-TCR, TCR-HLA and TCR-CMV co-occurrence was scored with hypergeometric tests, and a repertoire-size bias correction was applied to TCR pairs. False discovery rates were estimated in a later analysis by permuting HLA or CMV assignments 20 times. A later analysis grouped co-occurring TCRs with DBSCAN, adding TCRdist sequence similarity when clustering within HLA-allele-positive subsets. Co-occurrence clustering excluded repertoires with fewer than 30,000 or more than 120,000 public chains, plus five with anomalous nucleotide sharing. TCRdb took this table from immuneACCESS and kept in-frame rearrangements with V and J called. Such tables lack part of the clones; where checked against another copy, unresolved V genes explain under half of the gap, and the rest is unexplained. The DNA gave D and trimming, while V, J and clone size come from that table. This sample comprises roughly 190,000 clones, roughly 80% of them detected only once. The top ten hold approximately 2.9% of the sample.

On the study overall, not on this receptor specifically: Roughly uniform sequencing depth across donors was assumed in presence/absence analyses, although this assumption may not hold. Only TCR beta chains were sequenced in this cohort, and the absence of alpha or paired-chain data limited detectable features. A later genetic analysis reported fewer N-insertions in productive TCRs among donors in an Asian-associated ancestry cluster than the roughly 670-donor mean. The authors suggested that the approach could potentially be extended to other disease states and immunological phenotypes. Because HLA typing was unavailable for some donors at each locus, only the typed subset was used in association tests. A later analysis found that TCR association rates varied across HLA loci, with DRB1 alleles showing the most associated TCRs and HLA-C alleles the fewest. Correlated functional status among segregating V segments might be attributable to linkage disequilibrium, but an unknown experimental factor could not be ruled out. Assigning TCR associations to individual alleles was difficult when HLA alleles, especially DR and DQ, strongly co-occurred. At a false discovery rate of 0.05, a later analysis linked about 16,000 TCR beta sequences to specific HLA alleles. Most CMV-associated TCR beta chains appeared to be HLA-restricted in a later analysis, and the HLA associations seemed to be driven largely by CMV exposure. While some public TCRs were present in many individuals, most TCR sequences turned up only very rarely across donors. In vitro tests confirmed that a few of the cytomegalovirus-associated TCR beta chains recognize cytomegalovirus antigens. In a later analysis, HLA-associated TCR beta chains showed more clonal expansion and lower generation probabilities than non-associated chains that were equally common. A later analysis reported that several top co-occurrence clusters appeared linked to parvovirus B19, influenza, CMV and Epstein-Barr virus. Because counts were too low, about 17 rarely observed V segments, including chromosome 9 orphons, were excluded from the earlier analysis of 500 to 700 of the donors. A total of around 150 TCR beta chains were listed by the study as associated with cytomegalovirus. A further reported finding was that TCR beta sequences accurately predicted the HLA-A and HLA-B alleles for most subjects in the first cohort. V-gene and J-gene trimming of TCR beta chains was associated with a missense DCLRE1C variant in a later genetic analysis, and the association was replicated in an independent cohort. The classifier was reported to diagnose cytomegalovirus status with high specificity and sensitivity in both the original and validation cohorts. A cluster of highly shared sequence variants was judged likely to be a technical artifact of the sequencing pipeline. Immune exposure information for the cohort was limited to CMV serostatus. Broadly in line with IMGT annotations, most TCR beta V segments showed up in productive rearrangements about 87% or about 30% of the time in an earlier analysis of approximately 600 of the donors.

In total, 600 or so healthy bone marrow donors made up the cohort. At the time of sampling, all cohort members were nominally healthy, though unrecorded immune exposures were likely present. The donor was CMV seronegative and was included in the group of 352 seronegative cohort members. A peripheral blood sample was provided by each donor, and peripheral blood mononuclear cells were used for TCR beta sequencing. Genomic DNA was extracted from the blood cell samples with the Qiagen DNeasy Blood Extraction Kit. The sequenced sample was PBMCs. The TCR originated in a female donor in good health and CMV-seronegative.

This receptor has the CDR3 CASSSWASGGRDTQYF. DNA sequence: TGTGCCAGCAGCTCGTGGGCGAGCGGGGGGCGCGATACGCAGTATTTT. The chain joins TRBV7-2 to TRBJ2-3, with 9 central nucleotides matching TRBD2. As encoded in the germline V gene, CDR1 is SGHTA while CDR2 is FQGNSA. V is cut back by 4 bases and J by 6 bases, with 11 bases in the junction unmatched. Including cysteine and phenylalanine, the CDR3 has 16 amino acids. Only CDR3 DNA remains: 48 bases, in frame from the first base. With the rest looked up from the reference TRBV7-2 and TRBJ2-3 genes rather than sequenced, the full variable domain is GAGVSQSPSNKVTEKGKDVELRCDPISGHTALYWYRQSLGQGLEFLIYFQGNSAPDKSGLPSDRFSAERTGGSVSTLTIQRTQQEDSAVYLCASSSWASGGRDTQYFGPGTRLTVL.